This TCR beta chain was recovered during a study of vaccination effects on CD4 cells after COVID-19. Before any sequencing was done, the ViraFEST assay used viral peptide pools to expand antigen-specific CD4+ T cells. Culture lasted about ten days before CD4+ T cell isolation. Two doses of BNT162b2 or mRNA-1273 vaccine were administered to participants. With 8.5 to 10 ug/ml peptides and about 9.5 IU/ml IL-2, 1.5 million to 2 million PBMC per well were cultured. The authors exchanged half the medium for IL-2 medium on days 3 and 7. Whole-study findings and limits: The study dataset contains few convalescent patients and includes no early post-infection timepoints.

On this clone itself: Its antigen remains unidentified.

V gave up 3 bases and J gave up 5 bases, with 11 bases separating them. The CDR3 has 15 amino acids. CDR1 is SGHAT and CDR2 is FQNNGV in the germline V gene. Sequencing used immunoSEQ multiplex PCR; TCRdb keeps in-frame clones, though not all of them. The table shows some 17,000 clones, with around 70% occurring only once. The TCR originated in a human donor who received a COVID-19 vaccine. The input for sequencing was CD4+ T cells from PBMCs cultured with SARS-CoV-2 spike peptides, taken after COVID-19 vaccination. The V call is TRBV11-2, the J call TRBJ1-6; D gene ambiguous. CDR3 DNA sequence: TGTGCCAGCAGCTTCCTATCTGGGAATAATTCACCCCTCCACTTT. This gives the protein CASSFLSGNNSPLHF.